One and the same sample provided the 19 T cell receptor beta chains below, sequenced in a study of T cell clonality in common variable immunodeficiency. Notes on the study in general: Common variable immunodeficiency TCR beta sequences reportedly had fewer deletions and N-nucleotide insertions.

TCRdb's table, derived via immunoSEQ multiplex PCR, lists solely in-frame clones and lacks some. This sample shows 25,000 to 30,000 clones and no singletons; 3% to 3.5% rests with the ten largest. Antigens of these TCRs are unknown. Sequences were obtained from peripheral blood mononuclear cells. The origin of the receptors is a human donor with common variable immunodeficiency.

By its share, this clone is medium-sized. The CDR3 end falls 3 residues outside the read, so it is completed with the germline J gene. The sample carries other DNA sequences with the same CDR3. The gene calls are TRBV29-1 and TRBJ2-1; D is possibly TRBD1 (6 bases). The CDR3 extends over 15 amino acids. V was cut by 4 bases and J by 0 bases, with 13 bases left in between. Germline lookup yields CDR1 SQVTM and CDR2 ANQGSEA. Incomplete CDR3 DNA: TGCAGCGTTGCTACTGGACAGAGCTCCTACAATGAG. This codes for CSVATGQSSYNE. Given in full, the CDR3 is CSVATGQSSYNEQFF.

Of note for this clone: The CDR3 end falls 3 residues outside the read, so it is completed with the germline J gene. The chain is built from TRBV7-9 and TRBJ1-2; D might be TRBD1 (6 bases). Germline CDR1 reads SEHNR; CDR2 reads FQNEAQ (reference sequence). Trimming removed 6 bases from V and 2 bases from J, with 13 bases in between. This CDR3 comprises 14 residues. This CDR3 is CASRITGTNYGYTF. The part of the CDR3 DNA that was read is TGTGCCAGCAGGATAACAGGGACCAACTATGGC.

Concerning this clone: The CDR3 end is not reached by the read, which stops 3 residues before it; the germline J gene fills it in. The chain employs TRBV2 and TRBJ1-1, with D unclear. This CDR3 region has 13 residues. The V end lost 3 bases, the J end lost 6 bases, and 11 bases lay between the germline ends. Germline V gene data show CDR1 as SNHLY and CDR2 as FYNNEI. Partial CDR3 DNA: TGTGCCAGCAGTGATCGTCTTCCCCCTGAA. This sequence encodes CASSDRLPPE. The full CDR3 sequence reads CASSDRLPPEAFF.

A remark on this clone: Read sequence stops 3 residues before the CDR3 end, and the germline J gene provides the missing end. The V call is TRBV7-2, the J call TRBJ2-5; 7 nucleotides agree with TRBD2. The CDR3 runs to 15 residues. In germline, CDR1 is SGHTA, CDR2 FQGNSA. Trimming cost V 4 bases and J 3 bases; bases outside gene matches: 8. The CDR3 DNA, read in part, is TGTGCCAGCAGCTGGCCAGCGGGGTTGGAAGAGACC. It is translated as CASSWPAGLEET. The CDR3, in full, reads CASSWPAGLEETQYF.

This clone has only a few counts. The read is 3 residues too short to cover the CDR3 end, so that end is filled in from the germline J gene. The chain recombines TRBV7-9 with TRBJ1-2; D is possibly TRBD1 (6 bases). Per the germline V gene, CDR1 is SEHNR and CDR2 is FQNEAQ (reference sequence). Trimming cost V 1 base and J 2 bases, with 8 bases left between them. This CDR3 is built from 14 residues. The sequenced CDR3 bases are TGTGCCAGCAGCTTAGGGGACACCAACTATGGC. Amino acids: CASSLGDTNYG. The entire CDR3 protein is CASSLGDTNYGYTF.

This clone was detected many times. The read gets to within 3 residues of the CDR3 end, and the germline J gene fills in the rest. V is TRBV29-1 and J is TRBJ2-7, with 7 nucleotides matching TRBD1. J was trimmed by 2 bases and V by 4 bases; bases with no gene match: 5. This CDR3 is built from 13 residues. CDR1 is SQVTM, CDR2 ANQGSEA, per germline. CDR3 loop: CSVGAQGPYEQYF. CDR3 DNA (partial): TGCAGCGTTGGAGCACAGGGGCCCTACGAG.

On this clone itself: The DNA ends 3 residues before the CDR3 does, and the rest of the CDR3 is filled in from the germline J gene. V usage is TRBV6-4 and J usage is TRBJ2-6, with 7 bases aligning to TRBD1. Germline-derived CDR1 and CDR2 are MRHNA and SNTAGT. The CDR3 loop spans 16 amino acids. V shed 3 bases and J 0 bases; nucleotides not matched to a gene: 2. The DNA read from the CDR3 is TGTGCCAGCAGTGAGACAGGGACCTCTGGGGCCAACGTC. Translation: CASSETGTSGANV. The complete CDR3 sequence is CASSETGTSGANVLTF.

Comment on this clone: The read ends 3 residues before the CDR3 terminus; that terminus is restored from the germline J gene. V is TRBV2 and J is TRBJ1-5; maybe TRBD1 (5 bases). CDR1 and CDR2 from the germline V gene are SNHLY and FYNNEI. The CDR3 runs to 17 residues. Deletions cut 4 bases from V and 1 base from J, with 17 bases between. Partial CDR3 DNA: TGTGCCAGCAGTGGAACGACAGTTGCCAACAGCAATCAGCCC. Amino acid sequence: CASSGTTVANSNQP. The whole CDR3 is CASSGTTVANSNQPQHF.

Ten or more counts support this clone. The read gets to within 3 residues of the CDR3 end, and the germline J gene fills in the rest. J is TRBJ2-3 and V is TRBV20-1; no clear D gene. The germline V gene encodes CDR1 DFQATT and CDR2 SNEGSKA (reference sequence). V lost 4 bases and J 2 bases, leaving 10 bases between the germline ends. There are 13 residues in the CDR3. CDR3 DNA, as far as it was read: TGCAGTGCTAACCCCCGGTCCACAGATACG. This translates into CSANPRSTDT. Given in full, the CDR3 is CSANPRSTDTQYF.

On this clone itself: The CDR3 goes on 3 residues after the read ends, and that part is filled in from the germline J gene. This chain links TRBV7-8 with TRBJ2-5; weak D call: TRBD1 (5 bases). The germline gives CDR1 SGHVS, CDR2 FQNEAQ. CDR3 length equals 13 residues. Trimming stripped 5 bases from V and 4 bases from J, with 11 bases between. CDR3 sequence: CASSPTQGETQYF. The part of the CDR3 DNA that was read is TGTGCCAGCAGCCCTACCCAGGGAGAGACC.

Worth noting for this clone: The sequence runs out 3 residues before the end of the CDR3; the remainder is reconstructed from the germline J gene. This chain connects TRBV19 to TRBJ2-7, with 10 nucleotides matching TRBD2. The germline CDR1 and CDR2 sequences are LNHDA and SQIVND (reference sequence). This CDR3 spans 14 amino acids. V shed 6 bases and J 3 bases; nucleotides not matched to a gene: 5. CDR3: CASSPGLARYEQYF. CDR3 bases read: TGTGCCAGTAGCCCGGGACTAGCGCGCTACGAG.

As to this clone: The sequence runs out 3 residues before the end of the CDR3; the remainder is reconstructed from the germline J gene. The rearrangement uses TRBV10-2 and TRBJ1-5, with D perhaps TRBD1 (6 bases). V lost 2 bases, J lost 7 bases, and 12 bases lay in between. Germline V gene lookup returns CDR1 WSHSY and CDR2 SAAADI. The CDR3 runs to 14 residues. CDR3 DNA, as far as it was read: TGCGCCAGCAGTGAGGCGGGGGCTAACCAGCCC. Translating gives CASSEAGANQP. In full, the CDR3 reads CASSEAGANQPQHF.

Concerning this clone itself: The read comes to an end 3 residues before the CDR3 does, leaving the germline J gene to fill in the end. This chain links TRBV7-3 with TRBJ2-7, with D possibly matching TRBD2 (5 bases). CDR3 size: 15 residues. The V gene's germline CDR1 is SGHTA and CDR2 FQGTGA. V was clipped by 5 bases and J by 6 bases, with 20 bases between them. The CDR3 bases that were read are TGTGCCAGCAGCCGGACGGGTACTAACCTAGCCGAG. It encodes CASSRTGTNLAE. The entire CDR3 protein reads CASSRTGTNLAEQYF.

This clone was detected only a few times. The read halts 3 residues ahead of the CDR3 end, with the missing end drawn from the germline J gene. The chain recombines TRBV6-1 with TRBJ2-3; no firm D call. CDR3 length equals 19 residues. Trimming left V 2 bases short and J 5 bases short, with 26 bases between. CDR1 is MNHNS and CDR2 is SASEGT in the germline V gene. The CDR3 sequence is CASSERLGRTTPPLDTQYF. CDR3 bases read: TGTGCCAGCAGTGAAAGGCTGGGTCGAACGACTCCTCCGTTAGATACG.

In its sample, this clone was seen many times. This chain's CDR3 is CASSPRGVIYEQYF. The sequenced part of the CDR3 DNA is TGTGCCAGCTCACCACGGGGGGTTATCTACGAG. The V gene is TRBV18, the J gene TRBJ2-7; perhaps TRBD2 as D (6 bases). The DNA ends 3 residues before the CDR3 does, and the rest of the CDR3 is filled in from the germline J gene. Germline loops: CDR1 KGHSH, CDR2 LQKENI. With 1 base removed from V and 3 bases from J, the gap between germline ends came to 10 bases. The CDR3 has 14 amino acids. Variable domain in full (rest from reference TRBV18 and TRBJ2-7): NAGVMQNPRHLVRRRGQEARLRCSPMKGHSHVYWYRQLPEEGLKFMVYLQKENIIDESGMPKERFSAEFPKEGPSILRIQQVVRGDSAAYFCASSPRGVIYEQYFGPGTRLTVT.

The CDR3 spells CASSYMAAGSVSEQFF. CDR3 DNA, as far as it was read: TGTGCCAGTAGTTACATGGCGGCGGGGTCGGTAAGTGAG. The chain uses TRBV19 and TRBJ2-1, with a possible D match to TRBD2 (6 bases). The read ends 3 residues early relative to the CDR3; the germline J gene fills the gap. Germline values: CDR1 LNHDA, CDR2 SQIVND (reference sequence). V was trimmed by 5 bases and J by 9 bases, leaving 23 bases between them. This CDR3 has 16 residues.

There are a few counts of this clone. The read falls 3 residues short of the CDR3 end, and the missing part is taken from the germline J gene. The genes are TRBV7-9 and TRBJ2-3, with unresolved D. The germline V gene has CDR1 SEHNR and CDR2 FQNEAQ (reference sequence). The CDR3 totals 15 residues. The germline V and J ends were trimmed by 4 bases and 2 bases, with 13 bases remaining between them. Incomplete CDR3 DNA: TGTGCCAGCAGCTCCCTTAAGGGCGTCACAGATACG. Its protein is CASSSLKGVTDT. The entire CDR3 is CASSSLKGVTDTQYF.

This clone was found many times. The CDR3 end lies 3 residues beyond the end of the read and is filled in from the germline J gene. This chain links TRBV6-2 or TRBV6-3 with TRBJ1-5, with 7 positions matching TRBD1. The trim removed 8 bases at V and 6 bases at J, leaving 10 bases unmatched. The length of the CDR3 is 14 residues. Germline lookup yields CDR1 MNHEY and CDR2 SVGEGT. CDR3 sequence: CASQVGDRVQPQHF. The DNA read from the CDR3 is TGTGCCAGCCAGGTTGGCGACAGGGTTCAGCCC.

This clone has only a few counts. The sequence runs out 3 residues before the end of the CDR3; the remainder is reconstructed from the germline J gene. The rearrangement links TRBV6-2 or TRBV6-3 to TRBJ2-3; no definite D call. The germline V and J ends were trimmed by 4 bases and 5 bases, with 10 bases remaining between them. The CDR3 totals 13 residues. The V gene's germline CDR1 is MNHEY and CDR2 SVGEGT. The CDR3 is CASSWAYRDTQYF. CDR3 bases read: TGTGCCAGCAGTTGGGCCTACCGAGATACG.